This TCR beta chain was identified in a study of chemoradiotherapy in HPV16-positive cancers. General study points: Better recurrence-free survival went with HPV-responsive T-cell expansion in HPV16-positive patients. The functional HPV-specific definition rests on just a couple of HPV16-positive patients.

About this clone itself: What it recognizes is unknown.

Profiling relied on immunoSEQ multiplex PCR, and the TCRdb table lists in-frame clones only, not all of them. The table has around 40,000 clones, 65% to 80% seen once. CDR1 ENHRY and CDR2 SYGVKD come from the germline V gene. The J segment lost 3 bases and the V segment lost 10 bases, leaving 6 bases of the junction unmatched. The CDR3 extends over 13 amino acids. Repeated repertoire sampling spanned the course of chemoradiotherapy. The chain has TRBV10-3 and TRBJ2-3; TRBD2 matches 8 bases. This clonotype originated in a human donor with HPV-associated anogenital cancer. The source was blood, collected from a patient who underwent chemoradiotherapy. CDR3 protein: CATLPGGTDTQYF. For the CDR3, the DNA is TGTGCCACTCTTCCGGGGGGGACAGATACGCAGTATTTT.